Listed here is a single T cell receptor (beta chain). Antigen specificity is unknown. Germline CDR1 LNHDA, CDR2 SQIVND (reference sequence). V was clipped by 5 bases and J by 6 bases, with 23 bases between them. The CDR3 spans 16 residues. This sample is drawn from a study of cytomegalovirus exposure and HLA in healthy donors. Overall study context: The 95 to 150 validation repertoires were produced on the same platform as the roughly 660 repertoires of the first cohort. This was reported in a later analysis. Study-level findings and limits: A list of 150 to 200 TCR beta chains associated with cytomegalovirus was given.

Produced via immunoSEQ multiplex PCR; TCRdb's table is partial and in-frame only. This table holds a few hundred thousand clones, around 91% found once. The donors were part of the validation cohort of fewer than 150 subjects. That cohort was separate from the first cohort, which comprised under 750 subjects. The TCR sequence derives from a woman in her twenties or thirties in good health and CMV-seronegative. Sequenced input: PBMCs. V and J are TRBV19 and TRBJ2-7; D unclear. The DNA for the CDR3 is TGTGCCAGTAGTCCGGATGGAGCCGTCGGTTTTCGCGAGCAGTACTTC. This gives the protein CASSPDGAVGFREQYF.